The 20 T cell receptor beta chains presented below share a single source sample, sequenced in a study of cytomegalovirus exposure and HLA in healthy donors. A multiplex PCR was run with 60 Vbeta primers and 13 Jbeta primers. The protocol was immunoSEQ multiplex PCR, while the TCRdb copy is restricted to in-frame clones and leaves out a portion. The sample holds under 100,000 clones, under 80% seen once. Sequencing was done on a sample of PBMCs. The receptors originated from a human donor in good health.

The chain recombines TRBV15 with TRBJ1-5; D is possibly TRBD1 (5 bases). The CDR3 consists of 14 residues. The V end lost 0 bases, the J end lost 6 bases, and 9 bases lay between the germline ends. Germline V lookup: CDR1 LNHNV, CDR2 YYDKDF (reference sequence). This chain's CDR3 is CATSRDHRGQPQHF. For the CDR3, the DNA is TGTGCCACCAGCAGAGATCATAGGGGTCAGCCCCAGCATTTT.

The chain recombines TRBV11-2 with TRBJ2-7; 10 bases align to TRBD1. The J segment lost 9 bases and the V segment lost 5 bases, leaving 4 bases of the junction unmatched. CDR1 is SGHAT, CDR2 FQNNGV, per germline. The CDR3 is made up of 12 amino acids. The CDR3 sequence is CASSRGQGGQYF. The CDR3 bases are TGTGCCAGCAGCCGCGGACAGGGGGGGCAGTACTTC.

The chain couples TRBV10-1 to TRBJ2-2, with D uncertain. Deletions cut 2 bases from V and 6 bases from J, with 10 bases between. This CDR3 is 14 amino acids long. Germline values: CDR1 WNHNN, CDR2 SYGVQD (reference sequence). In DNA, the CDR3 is TGCGCCAGCAGTGAGCTACTAAGTGCCGGGGAGCTGTTTTTT. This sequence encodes CASSELLSAGELFF.

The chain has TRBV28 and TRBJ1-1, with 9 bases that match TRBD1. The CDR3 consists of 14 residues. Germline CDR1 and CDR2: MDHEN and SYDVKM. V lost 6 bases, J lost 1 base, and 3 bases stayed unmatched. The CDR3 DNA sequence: TGTGCCAGCAGGCCGGGACAGGGGAACACTGAAGCTTTCTTT. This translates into CASRPGQGNTEAFF.

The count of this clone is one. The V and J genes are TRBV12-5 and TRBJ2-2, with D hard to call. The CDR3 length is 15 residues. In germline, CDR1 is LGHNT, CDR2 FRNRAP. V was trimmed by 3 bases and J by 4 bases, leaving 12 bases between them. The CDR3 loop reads CASGFSLSGTGELFF. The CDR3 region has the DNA TGTGCTAGTGGTTTCTCCTTGAGTGGCACCGGGGAGCTGTTTTTT. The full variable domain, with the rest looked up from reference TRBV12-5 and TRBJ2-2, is DARVTQTPRHKVTEMGQEVTMRCQPILGHNTVFWYRQTMMQGLELLAYFRNRAPLDDSGMPKDRFSAEMPDATLATLKIQPSEPRDSAVYFCASGFSLSGTGELFFGEGSRLTVL.

The CDR3 DNA reads as TGTGCCAGCAGACGACAGGTGAACACTGAAGCTTTCTTT. Amino acid sequence: CASRRQVNTEAFF. V usage is TRBV6-6 and J usage is TRBJ1-1, with D possibly being TRBD1 (6 bases). The germline gives CDR1 MNHNY, CDR2 SVGAGI (reference sequence). CDR3 size: 13 residues. Trimming removed 6 bases from V and 0 bases from J, with 8 bases in between.

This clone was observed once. In nucleotides, the CDR3 is TGTGCCAGCTCACCACCAGGGAGGGAGACCCAGTACTTC. Protein sequence: CASSPPGRETQYF. The V and J genes are TRBV18 and TRBJ2-5; maybe TRBD2 (6 bases). V lost 0 bases to trimming and J lost 5 bases, with 7 bases between them. Germline V gene sequence: CDR1 KGHSH, CDR2 LQKENI. The CDR3 consists of 13 residues.

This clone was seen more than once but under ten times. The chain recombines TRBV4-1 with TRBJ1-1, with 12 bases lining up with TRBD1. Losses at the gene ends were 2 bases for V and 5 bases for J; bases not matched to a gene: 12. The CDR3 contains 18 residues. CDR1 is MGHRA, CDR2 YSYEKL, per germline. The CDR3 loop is CASSQWATGQGAQTEAFF. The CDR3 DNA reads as TGCGCCAGCAGCCAATGGGCGACGGGACAGGGGGCGCAGACTGAAGCTTTCTTT.

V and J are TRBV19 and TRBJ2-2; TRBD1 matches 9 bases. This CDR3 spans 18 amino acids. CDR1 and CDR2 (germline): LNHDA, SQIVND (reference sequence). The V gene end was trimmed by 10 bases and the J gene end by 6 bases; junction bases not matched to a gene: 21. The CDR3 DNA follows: TGTGCCACCACTGATTGGGGACAGGGAAGGAAGAGGGCCGGGGAGCTGTTTTTT. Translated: CATTDWGQGRKRAGELFF. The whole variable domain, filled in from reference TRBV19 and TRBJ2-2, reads DGGITQSPKYLFRKEGQNVTLSCEQNLNHDAMYWYRQDPGQGLRLIYYSQIVNDFQKGDIAEGYSVSREKKESFPLTVTSAQKNPTAFYLCATTDWGQGRKRAGELFFGEGSRLTVL.

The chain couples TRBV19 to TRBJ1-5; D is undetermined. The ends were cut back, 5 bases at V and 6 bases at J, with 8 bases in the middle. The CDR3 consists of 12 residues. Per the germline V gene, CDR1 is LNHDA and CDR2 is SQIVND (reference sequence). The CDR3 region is CASSQEPQPQHF. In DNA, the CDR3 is TGTGCCAGTAGTCAGGAACCTCAGCCCCAGCATTTT. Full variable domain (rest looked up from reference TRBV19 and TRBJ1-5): DGGITQSPKYLFRKEGQNVTLSCEQNLNHDAMYWYRQDPGQGLRLIYYSQIVNDFQKGDIAEGYSVSREKKESFPLTVTSAQKNPTAFYLCASSQEPQPQHFGDGTRLSIL.

The CDR3: CASRRTSGVETQYF. The CDR3 region has the DNA TGTGCCAGTAGACGGACTAGCGGGGTAGAGACCCAGTACTTC. This rearrangement joins TRBV19 to TRBJ2-5; 12 nucleotides match TRBD2. With V trimmed by 6 bases and J by 4 bases, 3 bases remained unmatched. CDR3 length: 14 amino acids. CDR1 LNHDA and CDR2 SQIVND come from the germline V gene (reference sequence).

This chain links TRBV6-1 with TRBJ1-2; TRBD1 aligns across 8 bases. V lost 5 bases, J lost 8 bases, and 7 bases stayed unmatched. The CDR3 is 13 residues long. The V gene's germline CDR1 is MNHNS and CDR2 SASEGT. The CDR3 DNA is TGTGCCAGCAGTCGGGTCAGGGGGCGAGGCTACACCTTC. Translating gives CASSRVRGRGYTF.

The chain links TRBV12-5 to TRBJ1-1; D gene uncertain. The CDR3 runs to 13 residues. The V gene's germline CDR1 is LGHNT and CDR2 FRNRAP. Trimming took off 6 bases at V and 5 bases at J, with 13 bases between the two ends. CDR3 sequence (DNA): TGTGCTAGTGGCTACGAGGAGGGTACTGAAGCTTTCTTT. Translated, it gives CASGYEEGTEAFF.

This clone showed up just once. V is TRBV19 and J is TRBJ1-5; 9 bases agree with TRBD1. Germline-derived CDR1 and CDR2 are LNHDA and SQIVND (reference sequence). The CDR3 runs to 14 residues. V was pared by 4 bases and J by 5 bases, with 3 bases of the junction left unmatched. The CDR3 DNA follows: TGTGCCAGTAGTAGCGGGACAGGGTATCAGCCCCAGCATTTT. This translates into CASSSGTGYQPQHF. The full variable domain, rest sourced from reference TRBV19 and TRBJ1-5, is DGGITQSPKYLFRKEGQNVTLSCEQNLNHDAMYWYRQDPGQGLRLIYYSQIVNDFQKGDIAEGYSVSREKKESFPLTVTSAQKNPTAFYLCASSSGTGYQPQHFGDGTRLSIL.

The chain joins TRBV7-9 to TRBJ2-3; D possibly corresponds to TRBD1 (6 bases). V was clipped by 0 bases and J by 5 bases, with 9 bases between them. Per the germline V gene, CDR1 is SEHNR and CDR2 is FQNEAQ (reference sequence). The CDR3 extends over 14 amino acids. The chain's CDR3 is CASSLAGAQDTQYF. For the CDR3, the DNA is TGTGCCAGCAGCTTAGCGGGGGCCCAAGATACGCAGTATTTT.

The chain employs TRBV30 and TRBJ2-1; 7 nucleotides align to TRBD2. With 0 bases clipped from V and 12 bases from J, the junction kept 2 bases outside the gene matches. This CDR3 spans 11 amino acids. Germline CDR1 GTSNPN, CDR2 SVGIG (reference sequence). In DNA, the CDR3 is TGTGCCTGGAGTGTCCTAGCGGCGCAGTTCTTC. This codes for CAWSVLAAQFF.

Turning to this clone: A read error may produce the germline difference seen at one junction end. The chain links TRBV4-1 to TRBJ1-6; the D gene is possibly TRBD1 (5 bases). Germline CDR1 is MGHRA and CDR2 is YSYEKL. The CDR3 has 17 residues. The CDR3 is CASSQEGGGRQRSPLNF. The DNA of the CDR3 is TGCGCCAGCAGCCAAGAGGGGGGTGGTAGGCAGCGTTCACCCCTCAACTTT.

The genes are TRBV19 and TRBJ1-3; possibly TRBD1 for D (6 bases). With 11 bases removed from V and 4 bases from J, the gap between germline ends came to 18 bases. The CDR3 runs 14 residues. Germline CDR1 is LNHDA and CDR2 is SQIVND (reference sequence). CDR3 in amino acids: CASSGGLGGNTIYF. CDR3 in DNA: TGTGCCTCCTCGGGGGGCTTGGGAGGAAACACCATATATTTT.

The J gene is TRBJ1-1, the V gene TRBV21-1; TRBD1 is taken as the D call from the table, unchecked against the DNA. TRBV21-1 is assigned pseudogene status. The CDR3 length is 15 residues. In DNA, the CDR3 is TGTGCCAGCAGCAATCGTCGACAGGGTAACACTGAAGCTTTCTTT. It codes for CASSNRRQGNTEAFF.

As DNA, the CDR3 is TGTGCCAGCAGAGGAGCCGAACGGTACTATAATTCACCCCTCCACTTT. Amino acids: CASRGAERYYNSPLHF. V gene TRBV2 combines with J gene TRBJ1-6; D gene unclear. The CDR3 is made up of 16 amino acids. The germline V gene encodes CDR1 SNHLY and CDR2 FYNNEI. V was clipped by 6 bases and J by 3 bases, with 15 bases between them.